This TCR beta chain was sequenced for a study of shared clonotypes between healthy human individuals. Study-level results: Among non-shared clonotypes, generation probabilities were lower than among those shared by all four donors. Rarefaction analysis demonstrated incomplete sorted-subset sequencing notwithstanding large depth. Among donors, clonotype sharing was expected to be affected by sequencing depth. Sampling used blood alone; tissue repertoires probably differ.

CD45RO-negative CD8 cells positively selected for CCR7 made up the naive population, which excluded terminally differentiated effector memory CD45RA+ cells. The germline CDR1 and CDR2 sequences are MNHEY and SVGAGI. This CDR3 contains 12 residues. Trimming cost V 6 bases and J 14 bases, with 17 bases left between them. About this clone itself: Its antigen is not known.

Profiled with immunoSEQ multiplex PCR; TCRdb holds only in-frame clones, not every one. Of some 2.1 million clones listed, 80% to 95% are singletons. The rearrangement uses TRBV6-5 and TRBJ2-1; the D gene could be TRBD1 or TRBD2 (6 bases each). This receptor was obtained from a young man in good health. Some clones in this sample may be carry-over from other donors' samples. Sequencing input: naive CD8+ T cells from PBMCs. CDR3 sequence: CASSPEGGLEFF. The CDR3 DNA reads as TGTGCCAGCAGCCCCGAGGGGGGTCTGGAGTTCTTC.